These 5 T cell receptor beta chains share one sample of origin, sequenced in a study of blood T cell repertoires in COVID-19. The method was immunoSEQ multiplex PCR; TCRdb's version includes in-frame clones alone and lacks a portion of them. The table includes roughly 300,000 clones, 86% detected once. The sample comprised peripheral blood. The receptor set was obtained from a woman aged 25 to 45 with COVID-19, enrolled during active disease.

CDR3 region: CASSFRFNYGYTF. The CDR3 DNA follows: TGTGCCAGCAGTTTCCGGTTTAACTATGGCTACACCTTC. V gene TRBV28 combines with J gene TRBJ1-2; no firm D call. Trimming stripped 3 bases from V and 1 base from J, with 6 bases between. Germline V gene sequence: CDR1 MDHEN, CDR2 SYDVKM. This CDR3 is 13 amino acids long.

This clone was found once. V and J are TRBV7-6 and TRBJ2-2, with D tentatively TRBD2 (5 bases). CDR1 is SGHVS, CDR2 FNYEAQ, per germline. The V end lost 6 bases, the J end lost 3 bases, and 14 bases lay between the germline ends. This CDR3 region has 15 residues. CDR3 amino acids: CASSQMRVDTGELFF. CDR3 DNA: TGTGCCAGCAGTCAAATGAGGGTCGACACCGGGGAGCTGTTTTTT.

The chain joins TRBV5-4 to TRBJ2-1; D unresolved. CDR1 and CDR2 from the germline V gene are SGHNT and YYREEE (reference sequence). The CDR3 loop spans 14 amino acids. Trimming left V 3 bases short and J 0 bases short, with 7 bases between. The CDR3: CASSSLSSYNEQFF. The CDR3 DNA reads as TGTGCCAGCAGCTCCTTGAGCTCCTACAATGAGCAGTTCTTC. Full variable domain (missing parts from reference TRBV5-4 and TRBJ2-1): ETGVTQSPTHLIKTRGQQVTLRCSSQSGHNTVSWYQQALGQGPQFIFQYYREEENGRGNFPPRFSGLQFPNYSSELNVNALELDDSALYLCASSSLSSYNEQFFGPGTRLTVL.

The CDR3 is CASSVDRGRTNEKLFF. DNA of the CDR3: TGTGCCAGCAGTGTTGACCGAGGTAGAACTAATGAAAAACTGTTTTTT. The chain combines TRBV25-1 with TRBJ1-4; D unresolved. This CDR3 spans 16 amino acids. The germline CDR1 and CDR2 sequences are MGHDK and SYGVNS. Trimming took off 4 bases at V and 1 base at J, with 13 bases between the two ends.

The CDR3 here is CASSLWGQVTTSTDTQYF. The CDR3 region has the DNA TGTGCCAGCAGTTTATGGGGACAGGTTACAACTAGCACAGATACGCAGTATTTT. The chain uses TRBV27 and TRBJ2-3; 8 positions match TRBD1. The CDR3 totals 18 residues. The V segment lost 1 base and the J segment 0 bases; nucleotides outside the gene matches: 9. Germline CDR1 MNHEY, CDR2 SMNVEV (reference sequence).